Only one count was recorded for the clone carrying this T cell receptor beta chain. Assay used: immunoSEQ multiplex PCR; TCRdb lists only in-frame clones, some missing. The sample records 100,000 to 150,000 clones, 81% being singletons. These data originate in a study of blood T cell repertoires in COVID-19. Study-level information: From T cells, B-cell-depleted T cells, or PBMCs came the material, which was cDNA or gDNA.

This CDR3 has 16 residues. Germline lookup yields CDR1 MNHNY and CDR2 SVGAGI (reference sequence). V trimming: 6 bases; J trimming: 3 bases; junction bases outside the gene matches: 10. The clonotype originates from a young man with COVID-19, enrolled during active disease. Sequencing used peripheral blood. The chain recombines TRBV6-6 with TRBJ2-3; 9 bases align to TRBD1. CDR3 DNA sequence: TGTGCCAGCAGATCCGCCGGGACAGGGTTAACAGATACGCAGTATTTT. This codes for CASRSAGTGLTDTQYF.